A single T cell receptor (beta chain) is shown here with its context. Primed by a sample-barcoded 5' primer and a J-beta primer mix, a second PCR proceeded for about 7 to 11 cycles. Researchers report that each sample yielded at least 3 million CDR3-containing paired-end reads. TCRdb fed the 5' RACE reads into MiXCR, producing one record per CDR3 protein. Of hundreds of thousands of distinct CDR3 sequences detected, roughly a quarter appear once; the ten largest clones hold 3% to 4.5%. This entry comes from a study of blood T cells in healthy people across ages. In the study overall: Every two T cells gave about one barcoded beta molecule via template switching.

All donors came from Russia, were Caucasian and healthy, and spanned ages roughly 6 to 100. Germline CDR1 reads MNHNY; CDR2 reads SVGAGI (reference sequence). The V end was cut by 7 bases, the J end by 5 bases, with 11 bases between. This CDR3 region has 13 residues. The sample was also linked to a second study, of T cells of mothers and their children.

The genes are TRBV6-6 and TRBJ2-2; possibly TRBD2 for D (6 bases). The sequencing sample was made of blood. The receptor was isolated from a boy aged 2-9 years in good health. CDR3 region: CASMSGVTGELFF. CDR3 nucleotides: TGTGCCAGCATGTCGGGAGTTACCGGGGAGCTGTTTTTT.